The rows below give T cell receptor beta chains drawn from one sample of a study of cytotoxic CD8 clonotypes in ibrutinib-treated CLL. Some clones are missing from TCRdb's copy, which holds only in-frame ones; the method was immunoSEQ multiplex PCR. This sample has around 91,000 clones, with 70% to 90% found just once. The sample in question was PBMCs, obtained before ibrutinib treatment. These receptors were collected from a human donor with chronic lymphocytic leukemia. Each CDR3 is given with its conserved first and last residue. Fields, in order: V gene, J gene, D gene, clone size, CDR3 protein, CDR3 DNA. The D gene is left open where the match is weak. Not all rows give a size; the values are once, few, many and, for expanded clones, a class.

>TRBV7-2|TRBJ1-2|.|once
CASSLEGAAYGYTF
TGTGCCAGCAGCTTAGAGGGAGCCGCCTATGGCTACACCTTC
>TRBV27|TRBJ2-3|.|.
CASSLGGRVGTDTQYF
TGTGCCAGCAGTTTGGGTGGGAGAGTTGGCACAGATACGCAGTATTTT
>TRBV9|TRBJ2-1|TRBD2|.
CASSAQLAGGDNEQFF
TGTGCCAGCAGCGCTCAATTAGCGGGAGGGGACAATGAGCAGTTCTTC
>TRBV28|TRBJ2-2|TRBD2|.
CASSDTSGWFGELFF
TGTGCCAGCAGTGATACTAGCGGGTGGTTCGGGGAGCTGTTTTTT
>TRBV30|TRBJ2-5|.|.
CAWSVRRQETQYF
TGTGCCTGGAGTGTACGACGTCAAGAGACCCAGTACTTC
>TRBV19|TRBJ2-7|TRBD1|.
CASSSRQGSSGYEQYF
TGTGCCAGTAGTTCCCGACAGGGATCTTCGGGCTACGAGCAGTACTTC
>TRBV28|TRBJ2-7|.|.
CASKRDSYEQYF
TGTGCCAGCAAAAGGGATTCCTACGAGCAGTACTTC
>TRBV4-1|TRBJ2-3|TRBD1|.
CASSRGQVTDTQYF
TGCGCCAGCAGCCGCGGACAGGTCACAGATACGCAGTATTTT
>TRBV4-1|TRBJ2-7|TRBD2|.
CASSPSGGPYEQYF
TGCGCCAGCAGCCCAAGCGGGGGGCCCTACGAGCAGTACTTC
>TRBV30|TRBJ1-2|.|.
CAWTRGSLYGYTF
TGTGCCTGGACCAGGGGATCACTCTATGGCTACACCTTC
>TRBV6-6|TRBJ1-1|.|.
CASLRRTNTEAFF
TGTGCCAGCCTTCGACGGACGAACACTGAAGCTTTCTTT
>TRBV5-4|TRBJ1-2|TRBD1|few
CASSQKRISGTGIINGYTF
TGTGCCAGCAGCCAAAAGAGGATATCCGGGACAGGGATTATAAATGGCTACACCTTC
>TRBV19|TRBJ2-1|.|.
CASSQPPRAVYEQFF
TGTGCCAGTAGTCAGCCCCCGAGAGCGGTCTATGAGCAGTTCTTC
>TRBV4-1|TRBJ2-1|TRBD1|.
CASLPSGTGGKVGEQFF
TGCGCCAGCTTACCATCTGGGACAGGGGGCAAAGTCGGCGAGCAGTTCTTC
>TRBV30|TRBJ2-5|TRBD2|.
CAWSPGLSRQETQYF
TGTGCCTGGAGCCCGGGACTATCGAGACAAGAGACCCAGTACTTC
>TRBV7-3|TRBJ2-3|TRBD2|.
CASSTGGTPSTDTQYF
TGTGCCAGCAGCACGGGGGGGACTCCCAGCACAGATACGCAGTATTTT
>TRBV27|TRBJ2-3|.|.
CASSLGGLTDTQYF
TGTGCCAGCAGTTTAGGGGGGCTCACAGATACGCAGTATTTT
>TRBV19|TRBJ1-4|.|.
CASSTGRQATNEKLFF
TGTGCCAGTAGTACCGGCCGACAAGCAACTAATGAAAAACTGTTTTTT
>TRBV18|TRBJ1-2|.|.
CASSPRGANYGYTF
TGTGCCAGCTCACCTCGGGGGGCTAACTATGGCTACACCTTC
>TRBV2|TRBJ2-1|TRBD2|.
CASSGTSGRASSYNEQFF
TGTGCCAGCAGTGGGACTAGCGGGAGGGCTAGCTCCTACAATGAGCAGTTCTTC
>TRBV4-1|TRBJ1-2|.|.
CASSQDVWGIFGSYTF
TGCGCCAGCAGCCAAGATGTGTGGGGGATATTCGGAAGCTACACCTTC
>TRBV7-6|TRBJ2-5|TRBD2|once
CASSDETSGTEETQYF
TGTGCCAGCAGCGACGAGACTAGCGGGACTGAAGAGACCCAGTACTTC
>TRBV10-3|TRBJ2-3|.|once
CAISVGNTQYF
TGTGCCATCAGTGTAGGGAATACGCAGTATTTT
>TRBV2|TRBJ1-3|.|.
CASSEGGRNTIYF
TGTGCCAGCAGTGAGGGGGGAAGAAACACCATATATTTT
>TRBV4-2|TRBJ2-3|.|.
CASSQSEAGSSDTQYF
TGTGCCAGCAGCCAAAGTGAGGCGGGAAGTTCAGATACGCAGTATTTT
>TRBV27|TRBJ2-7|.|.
CASSFGAAYEQYF
TGTGCCAGCAGTTTCGGGGCGGCCTACGAGCAGTACTTC
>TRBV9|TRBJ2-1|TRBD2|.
CASSLRLAGTYNEQFF
TGTGCCAGCAGCCTCAGACTAGCGGGGACGTACAATGAGCAGTTCTTC
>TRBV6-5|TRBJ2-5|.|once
CASSSIPPRAGETQYF
TGTGCCAGCAGTTCCATACCACCCCGTGCGGGAGAGACCCAGTACTTC
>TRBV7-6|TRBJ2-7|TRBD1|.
CASSLGPPGQGSYEQYF
TGTGCCAGCAGCTTAGGGCCCCCGGGACAGGGGAGTTACGAGCAGTACTTC
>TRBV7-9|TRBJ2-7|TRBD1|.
CASRGQGEQYF
TGTGCCAGCAGGGGACAGGGCGAGCAGTACTTC
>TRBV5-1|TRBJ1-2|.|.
CASSLEYSSLGYGGYTF
TGCGCCAGCAGCTTGGAGTATTCGTCTTTGGGATACGGGGGCTACACCTTC
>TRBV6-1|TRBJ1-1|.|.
CASSERPRDPGAFF
TGTGCCAGCAGTGAAAGGCCCCGGGACCCTGGGGCTTTCTTT
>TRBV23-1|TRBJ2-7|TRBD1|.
CASSQRQGGPYEQYF
TGCGCCAGCAGTCAGAGACAGGGGGGACCCTACGAGCAGTACTTC
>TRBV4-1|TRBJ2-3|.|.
CASSQVHQRFPDTQYF
TGCGCCAGCAGCCAAGTTCACCAGAGATTTCCAGATACGCAGTATTTT
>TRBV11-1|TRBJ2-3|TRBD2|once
CASSGGWLAGVADTQYF
TGTGCCAGCAGCGGTGGGTGGCTAGCGGGAGTTGCAGATACGCAGTATTTT
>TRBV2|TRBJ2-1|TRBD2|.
CASMPGTSGYNEQFF
TGTGCCAGCATGCCCGGGACTAGCGGCTACAATGAGCAGTTCTTC
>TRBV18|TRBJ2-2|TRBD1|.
CASSPRQGSDTGELFF
TGTGCCAGCTCACCGAGACAGGGATCGGACACCGGGGAGCTGTTTTTT
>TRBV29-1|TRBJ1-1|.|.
CSVGRDSNTEAFF
TGCAGCGTCGGCAGGGATTCCAACACTGAAGCTTTCTTT
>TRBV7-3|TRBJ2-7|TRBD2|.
CASRRPVCGRASSYEQYF
TGTGCCAGCAGACGCCCAGTCTGCGGGAGGGCGAGCTCCTACGAGCAGTACTTC
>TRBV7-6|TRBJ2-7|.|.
CASGAGEQYF
TGTGCCAGTGGGGCAGGGGAGCAGTACTTC
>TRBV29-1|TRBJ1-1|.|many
CSVDHQGRSTEAFF
TGCAGCGTCGATCATCAGGGTCGGAGCACTGAAGCTTTCTTT
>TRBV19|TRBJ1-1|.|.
CASSREARDTEAFF
TGTGCCAGTAGTAGGGAGGCCCGGGACACTGAAGCTTTCTTT
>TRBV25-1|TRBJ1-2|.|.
CASSELLSRGYTF
TGTGCCAGCAGTGAATTACTCAGCCGAGGCTACACCTTC
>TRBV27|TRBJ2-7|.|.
CASTRGGLGEQYF
TGTGCCAGCACCAGAGGGGGGTTGGGCGAGCAGTACTTC
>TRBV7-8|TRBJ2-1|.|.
CASSRDSPNEQFF
TGTGCCAGCAGCCGAGACAGCCCCAATGAGCAGTTCTTC
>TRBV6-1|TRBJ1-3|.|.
CASSEAGGVGNTIYF
TGTGCCAGCAGTGAAGCAGGCGGGGTAGGAAACACCATATATTTT
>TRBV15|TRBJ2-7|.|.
CATSRDLRATAYEQYF
TGTGCCACCAGCAGAGATCTCCGGGCCACCGCCTACGAGCAGTACTTC
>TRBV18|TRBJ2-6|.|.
CASSPKSPQGGISGANVLTF
TGTGCCAGCTCACCAAAGAGTCCGCAGGGTGGAATCTCTGGGGCCAACGTCCTGACTTTC
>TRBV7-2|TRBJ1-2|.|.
CASSLDSGDYGYTF
TGTGCCAGCAGCTTAGACTCTGGGGACTATGGCTACACCTTC
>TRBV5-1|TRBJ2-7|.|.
CASSFGITYEQYF
TGCGCCAGCAGCTTCGGGATAACCTACGAGCAGTACTTC
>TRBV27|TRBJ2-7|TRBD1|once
CASSRQGATYEQYF
TGTGCCAGCAGTCGACAGGGGGCGACCTACGAGCAGTACTTC
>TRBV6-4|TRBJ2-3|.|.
CASSDLAGGTDTQYF
TGTGCCAGCAGTGACTTGGCCGGGGGCACAGATACGCAGTATTTT
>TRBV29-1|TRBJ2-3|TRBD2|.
CSVETTSADTQYF
TGCAGCGTTGAAACAACTAGCGCAGATACGCAGTATTTT
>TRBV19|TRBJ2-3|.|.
CASSSKTGRLMGDTQYF
TGTGCCAGTAGTTCAAAAACGGGACGCTTAATGGGAGATACGCAGTATTTT